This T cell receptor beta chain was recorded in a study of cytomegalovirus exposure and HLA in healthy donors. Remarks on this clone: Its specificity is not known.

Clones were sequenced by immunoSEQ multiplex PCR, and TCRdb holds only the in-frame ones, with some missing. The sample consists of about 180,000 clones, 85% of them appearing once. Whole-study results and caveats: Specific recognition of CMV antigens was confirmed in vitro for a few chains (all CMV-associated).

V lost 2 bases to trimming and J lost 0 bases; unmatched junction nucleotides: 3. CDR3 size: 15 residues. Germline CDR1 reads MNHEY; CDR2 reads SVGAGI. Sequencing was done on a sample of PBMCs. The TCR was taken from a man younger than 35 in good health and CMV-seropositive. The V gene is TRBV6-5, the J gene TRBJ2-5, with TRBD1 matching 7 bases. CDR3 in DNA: TGTGCCAGCAGTTACCGGGACAGCTACCAAGAGACCCAGTACTTC. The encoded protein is CASSYRDSYQETQYF.